This T cell receptor (beta chain) is from a study of blood T cell repertoires in COVID-19. About the research overall: PBMCs, B-cell-depleted T cells, or T cells provided the cDNA or gDNA that made up the material.

As processed by the authors: The authors estimated nucleated cell counts from reference gene primer amplification. Libraries were prepared by immunoSEQ multiplex PCR; TCRdb keeps only in-frame clonotypes and omits some of them. That table supplies the V and J calls and clone size; D and trimming were determined from the DNA. This sample carries under 85,000 clones, approximately 86% of them seen once, and the ten largest clones take about 12%. Germline CDR1 is LGHDT and CDR2 is YNNKEL (reference sequence). Deletions cut 3 bases from V and 0 bases from J, with 8 bases between. CDR3 length: 15 residues.

Source material: peripheral blood. The rearrangement links TRBV3-1 (or the pseudogene TRBV3-2) to TRBJ1-4; D perhaps matches TRBD1 (5 bases). The receptor was isolated from a human donor in a cohort sampled during active COVID-19. CDR3 nucleotide sequence: TGTGCCAGCAGCCAGGGGCCCCCAACTAATGAAAAACTGTTTTTT. This gives the protein CASSQGPPTNEKLFF.